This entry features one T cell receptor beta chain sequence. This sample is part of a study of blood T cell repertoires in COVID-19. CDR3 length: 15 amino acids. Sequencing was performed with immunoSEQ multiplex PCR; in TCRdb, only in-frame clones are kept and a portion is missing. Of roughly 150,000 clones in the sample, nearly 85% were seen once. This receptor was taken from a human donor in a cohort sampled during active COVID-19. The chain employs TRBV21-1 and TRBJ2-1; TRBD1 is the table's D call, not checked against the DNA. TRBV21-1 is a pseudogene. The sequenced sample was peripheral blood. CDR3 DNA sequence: TGTGCCAGCAGCAAAGTACCCGACAGTTACAATGAGCAGTTCTTC. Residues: CASSKVPDSYNEQFF.